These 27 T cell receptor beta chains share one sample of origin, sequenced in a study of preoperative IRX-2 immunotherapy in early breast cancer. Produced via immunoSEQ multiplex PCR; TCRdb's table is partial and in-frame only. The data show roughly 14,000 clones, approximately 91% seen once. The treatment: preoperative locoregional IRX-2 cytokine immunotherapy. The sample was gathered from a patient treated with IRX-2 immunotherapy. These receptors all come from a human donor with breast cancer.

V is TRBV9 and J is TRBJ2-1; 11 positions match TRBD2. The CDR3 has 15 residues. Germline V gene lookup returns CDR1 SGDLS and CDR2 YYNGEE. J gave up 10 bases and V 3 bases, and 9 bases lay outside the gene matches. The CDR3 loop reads CASSEGGLAGGEQFF. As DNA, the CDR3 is TGTGCCAGCAGCGAGGGGGGGCTAGCGGGGGGCGAGCAGTTCTTC.

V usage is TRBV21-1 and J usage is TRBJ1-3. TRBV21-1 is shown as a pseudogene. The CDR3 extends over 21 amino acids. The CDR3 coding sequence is TGTGCCAGCAGCATACGGGGTGGGGGTGCTGAGTCCCGTAGCTCTGGAAACACCATATATTTT. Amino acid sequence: CASSIRGGGAESRSSGNTIYF.

CDR3 amino acids: CATSRRNQPQHF. The CDR3 DNA follows: TGTGCCACCAGCAGGCGAAATCAGCCCCAGCATTTT. The chain joins TRBV15 to TRBJ1-5; D is undetermined. The CDR3 totals 12 residues. The germline CDR1 and CDR2 sequences are LNHNV and YYDKDF (reference sequence). Trimming took 3 bases from V and 4 from J, leaving 4 bases between them.

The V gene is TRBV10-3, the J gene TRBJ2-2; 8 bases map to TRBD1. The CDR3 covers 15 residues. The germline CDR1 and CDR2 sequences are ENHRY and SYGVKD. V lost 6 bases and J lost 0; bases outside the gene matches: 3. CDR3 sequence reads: CAIRGTGANTGELFF. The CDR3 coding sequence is TGTGCCATCAGAGGGACAGGAGCGAACACCGGGGAGCTGTTTTTT.

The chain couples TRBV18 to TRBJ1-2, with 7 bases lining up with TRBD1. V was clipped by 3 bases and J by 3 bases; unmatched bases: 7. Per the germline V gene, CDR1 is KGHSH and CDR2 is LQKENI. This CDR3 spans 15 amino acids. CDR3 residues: CASSPQGEHYYGYTF. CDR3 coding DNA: TGTGCCAGCTCACCTCAGGGGGAACACTACTATGGCTACACCTTC.

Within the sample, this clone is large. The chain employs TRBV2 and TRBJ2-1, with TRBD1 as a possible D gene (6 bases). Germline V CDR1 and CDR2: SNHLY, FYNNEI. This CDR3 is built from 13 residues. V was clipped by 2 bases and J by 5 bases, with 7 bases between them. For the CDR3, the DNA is TGTGCCAGCAGTGAAAGGGACAACAATGAGCAGTTCTTC. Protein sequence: CASSERDNNEQFF. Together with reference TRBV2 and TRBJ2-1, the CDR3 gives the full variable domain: EPEVTQTPSHQVTQMGQEVILRCVPISNHLYFYWYRQILGQKVEFLVSFYNNEISEKSEIFDDQFSVERPDGSNFTLKIRSTKLEDSAMYFCASSERDNNEQFFGPGTRLTVL.

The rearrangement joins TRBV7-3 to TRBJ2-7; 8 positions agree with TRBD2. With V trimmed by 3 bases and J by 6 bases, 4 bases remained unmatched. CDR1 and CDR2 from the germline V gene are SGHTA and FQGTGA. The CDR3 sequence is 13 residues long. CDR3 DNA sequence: TGTGCCAGCAGCTTCGCGGGGGGCCCCGAGCAGTACTTC. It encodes CASSFAGGPEQYF.

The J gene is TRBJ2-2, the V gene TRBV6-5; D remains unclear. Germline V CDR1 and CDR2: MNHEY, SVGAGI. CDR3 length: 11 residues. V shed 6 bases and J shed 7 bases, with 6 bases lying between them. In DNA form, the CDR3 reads TGTGCCAGCAGGCGTAACGGGGAGCTGTTTTTT. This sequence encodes CASRRNGELFF.

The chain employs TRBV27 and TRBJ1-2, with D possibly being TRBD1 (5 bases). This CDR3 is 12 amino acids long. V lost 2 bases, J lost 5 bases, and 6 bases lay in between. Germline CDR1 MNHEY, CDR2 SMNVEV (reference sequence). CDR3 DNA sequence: TGTGCCAGCAGTTTACCAGGGTATGGCTACACCTTC. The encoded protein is CASSLPGYGYTF.

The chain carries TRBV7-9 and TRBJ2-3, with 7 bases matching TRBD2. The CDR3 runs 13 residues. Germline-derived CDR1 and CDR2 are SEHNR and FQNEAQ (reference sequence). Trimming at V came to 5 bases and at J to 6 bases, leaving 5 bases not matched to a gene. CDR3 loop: CASSRSGADTQYF. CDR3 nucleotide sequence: TGTGCCAGCAGCCGAAGCGGGGCGGATACGCAGTATTTT.

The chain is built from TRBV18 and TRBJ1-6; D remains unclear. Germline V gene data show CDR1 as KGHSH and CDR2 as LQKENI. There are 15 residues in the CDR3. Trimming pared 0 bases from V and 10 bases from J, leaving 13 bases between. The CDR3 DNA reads TGTGCCAGCTCACCACCAGGGTTGGGGAGCTCACCCCTCCACTTT. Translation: CASSPPGLGSSPLHF.

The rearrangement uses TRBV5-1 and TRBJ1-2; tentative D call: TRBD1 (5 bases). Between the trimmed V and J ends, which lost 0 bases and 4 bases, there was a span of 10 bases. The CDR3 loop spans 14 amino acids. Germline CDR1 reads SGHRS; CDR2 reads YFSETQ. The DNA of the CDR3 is TGCGCCAGCAGCTTGGGGTTCGGGGGCTATGGCTACACCTTC. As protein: CASSLGFGGYGYTF.

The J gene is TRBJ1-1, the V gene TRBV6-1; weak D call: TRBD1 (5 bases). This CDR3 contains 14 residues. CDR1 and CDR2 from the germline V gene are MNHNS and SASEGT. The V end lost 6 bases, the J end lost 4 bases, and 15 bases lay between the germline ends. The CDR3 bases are TGTGCCAGCAGCGGAGGGGATCGGGGCACTGAAGCTTTCTTT. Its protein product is CASSGGDRGTEAFF.

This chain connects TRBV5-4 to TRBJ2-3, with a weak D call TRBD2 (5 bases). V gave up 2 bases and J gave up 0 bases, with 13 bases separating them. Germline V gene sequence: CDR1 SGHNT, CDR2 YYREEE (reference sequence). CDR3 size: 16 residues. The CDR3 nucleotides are TGTGCCAGCAGCTTACGTCTAGCCCCTAGCACAGATACGCAGTATTTT. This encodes CASSLRLAPSTDTQYF.

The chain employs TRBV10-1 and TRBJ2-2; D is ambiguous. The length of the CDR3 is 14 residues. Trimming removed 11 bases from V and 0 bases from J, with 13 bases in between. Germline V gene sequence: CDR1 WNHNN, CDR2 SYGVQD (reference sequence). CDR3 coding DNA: TGCGCCGGGCTGGCAAGAACGAACACCGGGGAGCTGTTTTTT. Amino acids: CAGLARTNTGELFF.

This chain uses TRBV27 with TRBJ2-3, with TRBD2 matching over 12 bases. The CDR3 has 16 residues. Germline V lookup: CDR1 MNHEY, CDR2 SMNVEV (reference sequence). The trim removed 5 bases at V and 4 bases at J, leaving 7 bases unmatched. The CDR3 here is CASSTRTSGEPDTQYF. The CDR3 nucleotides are TGTGCCAGCAGTACCAGGACTAGCGGGGAACCAGATACGCAGTATTTT.

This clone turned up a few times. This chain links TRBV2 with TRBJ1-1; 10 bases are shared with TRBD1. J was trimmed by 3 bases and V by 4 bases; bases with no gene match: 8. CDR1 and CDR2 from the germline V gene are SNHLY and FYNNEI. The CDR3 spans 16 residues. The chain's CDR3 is CASSGPDRGRDTEAFF. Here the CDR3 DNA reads TGTGCCAGCAGTGGACCAGACAGGGGGCGGGACACTGAAGCTTTCTTT.

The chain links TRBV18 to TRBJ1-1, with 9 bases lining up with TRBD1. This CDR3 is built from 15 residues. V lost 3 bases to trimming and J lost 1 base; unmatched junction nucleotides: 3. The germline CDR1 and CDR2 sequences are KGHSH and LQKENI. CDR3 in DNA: TGTGCCAGCTCACCGGGGACAGGGACGAACACTGAAGCTTTCTTT. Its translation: CASSPGTGTNTEAFF.

CDR3 sequence (DNA): TGTCCTGGGAGCGCACGTGCGGCGCGCATGAACACTGAAGCTTTCTTT. Its translation: CPGSARAARMNTEAFF. The chain recombines TRBV22-1 with TRBJ1-1. TRBV22-1 is a known pseudogene. This CDR3 spans 16 amino acids.

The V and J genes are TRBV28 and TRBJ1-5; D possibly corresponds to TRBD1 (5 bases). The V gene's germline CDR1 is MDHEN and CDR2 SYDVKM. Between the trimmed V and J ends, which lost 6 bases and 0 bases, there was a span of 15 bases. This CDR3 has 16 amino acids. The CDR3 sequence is CASSRLTANSNQPQHF. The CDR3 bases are TGTGCCAGCAGCCGCCTGACAGCTAATAGCAATCAGCCCCAGCATTTT.

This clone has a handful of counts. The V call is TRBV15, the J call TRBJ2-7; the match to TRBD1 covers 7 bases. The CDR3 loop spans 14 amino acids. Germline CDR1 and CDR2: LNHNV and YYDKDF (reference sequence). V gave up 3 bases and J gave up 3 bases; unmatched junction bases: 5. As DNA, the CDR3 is TGTGCCACCAGCAGTGGGACAGTCCTCTACGAGCAGTACGTC. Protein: CATSSGTVLYEQYV.

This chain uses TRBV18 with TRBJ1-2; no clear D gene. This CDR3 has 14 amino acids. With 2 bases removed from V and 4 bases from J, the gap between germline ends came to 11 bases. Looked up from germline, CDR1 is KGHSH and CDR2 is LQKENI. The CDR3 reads CASSPGSEGYGYTF. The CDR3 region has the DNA TGTGCCAGCTCACCAGGCAGTGAGGGCTATGGCTACACCTTC.

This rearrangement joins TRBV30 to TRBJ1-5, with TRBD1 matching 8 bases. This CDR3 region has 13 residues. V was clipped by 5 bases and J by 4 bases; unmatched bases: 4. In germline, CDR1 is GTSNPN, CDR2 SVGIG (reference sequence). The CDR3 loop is CAWDRGYNQPQHF. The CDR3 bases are TGTGCCTGGGACAGGGGCTATAATCAGCCCCAGCATTTT.

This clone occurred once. DNA of the CDR3: TGTGCCTGGAGGTCAGACACAAATGAGCAGTTCTTC. Encoded protein: CAWRSDTNEQFF. The genes are TRBV30 and TRBJ2-1; D is ambiguous. There are 12 residues in the CDR3. Between the trimmed V and J ends, which lost 3 bases and 7 bases, there was a span of 10 bases. Germline assignment: CDR1 GTSNPN and CDR2 SVGIG (reference sequence).

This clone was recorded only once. Here the CDR3 reads CASSLVPPREGLYGYTF. Here the CDR3 DNA reads TGCGCCAGCAGCTTGGTCCCCCCCCGAGAGGGGCTCTATGGCTACACCTTC. The V gene is TRBV5-1, the J gene TRBJ1-2; D is perhaps TRBD1 (5 bases). The V end lost 0 bases, the J end lost 4 bases, and 19 bases lay between the germline ends. CDR1 is SGHRS and CDR2 is YFSETQ in the germline V gene. This CDR3 is 17 amino acids long.

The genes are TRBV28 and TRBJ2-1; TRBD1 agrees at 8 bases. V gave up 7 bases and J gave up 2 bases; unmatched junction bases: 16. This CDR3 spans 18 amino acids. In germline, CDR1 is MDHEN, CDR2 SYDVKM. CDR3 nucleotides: TGTGCCAGCACCCCCGGGACAGGAGGTTATAGCCCCTACAATGAGCAGTTCTTC. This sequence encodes CASTPGTGGYSPYNEQFF.

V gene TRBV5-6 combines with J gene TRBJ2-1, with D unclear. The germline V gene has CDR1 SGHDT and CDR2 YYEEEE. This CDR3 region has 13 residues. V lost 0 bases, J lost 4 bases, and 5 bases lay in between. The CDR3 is CASSLGGYNEQFF. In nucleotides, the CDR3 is TGTGCCAGCAGCTTGGGTGGTTACAATGAGCAGTTCTTC.